This T cell receptor beta chain was found in a study of cytomegalovirus exposure and HLA in healthy donors. Primers for the PCR totalled 60 Vbeta and 13 Jbeta. The protocol was immunoSEQ multiplex PCR, while the TCRdb copy is restricted to in-frame clones and leaves out a portion. In the table there are under 200,000 clones, about four fifths of which are singletons. This CDR3 comprises 14 residues. The ends were cut back, 9 bases at V and 4 bases at J, with 15 bases in the middle. Germline-derived CDR1 and CDR2 are SGHAT and FQNNGV. The chain employs TRBV11-2 and TRBJ2-2; D unresolved. The sample was PBMCs. The receptor's source is a young woman in good health and CMV-seronegative. The CDR3 sequence is CASQLESSTGELFF. The CDR3 nucleotides are TGTGCCAGTCAACTGGAGTCGAGCACCGGGGAGCTGTTTTTT.